The 6 T cell receptor beta chains listed next were all sequenced from one sample in a study of T cell repertoires in ileal Crohn's disease. The repertoire was sequenced with immunoSEQ multiplex PCR; TCRdb's copy has only in-frame clones and lacks some. The profile shows 2,900 or so clones, around nine tenths of them singletons. Indicated time point: neoterminal ileum biopsy at postoperative endoscopy, about 6 months after surgery. Sequencing was carried out using ileal tissue. These receptors were collected from an adult with Crohn's disease.

The V call is TRBV6-5, the J call TRBJ1-1, with D possibly TRBD1 on 5 matching bases. This CDR3 is built from 13 residues. V lost 4 bases, J lost 6 bases, and 12 bases lay in between. The V gene's germline CDR1 is MNHEY and CDR2 SVGAGI. Written as DNA, the CDR3 is TGTGCCAGCAGTTGGGGGTGGGAAGCTGAAGCTTTCTTT. It translates to CASSWGWEAEAFF.

This clone occurred a few times. V usage is TRBV9 and J usage is TRBJ1-1, with 7 bases lining up with TRBD1. This CDR3 has 12 residues. Germline V CDR1 and CDR2: SGDLS, YYNGEE. V shed 4 bases, J shed 7 bases, and the junction held 4 bases outside the gene matches. In nucleotides, the CDR3 is TGTGCCAGCAGCCTTCAGGGGGGTGAAGCTTTCTTT. It encodes CASSLQGGEAFF.

The rearrangement links TRBV15 to TRBJ1-4; perhaps TRBD1 as D (5 bases). The CDR3 consists of 13 residues. Germline V gives CDR1 LNHNV, CDR2 YYDKDF (reference sequence). Trimming took 1 base from V and 8 from J, leaving 8 bases between them. The CDR3 sequence: CATSRAGNEKLFF. Here the CDR3 DNA reads TGTGCCACCAGCAGAGCAGGGAACGAAAAACTGTTTTTT.

The chain uses TRBV4-1 and TRBJ2-7; 10 bases are shared with TRBD1. J was trimmed by 4 bases and V by 4 bases; bases with no gene match: 10. There are 16 residues in the CDR3. From germline, CDR1 is MGHRA and CDR2 YSYEKL. CDR3 region: CASSPSGTGEGYEQYF. CDR3 bases: TGCGCCAGCAGCCCATCCGGGACAGGGGAGGGGTACGAGCAGTACTTC.

The chain employs TRBV4-1 and TRBJ2-5; D is undetermined. CDR3 length equals 14 residues. The germline gives CDR1 MGHRA, CDR2 YSYEKL. V lost 1 base to trimming and J lost 2 bases, with 8 bases between them. In DNA, the CDR3 is TGCGCCAGCAGCCAAGGAAGTTTGCAAGAGACCCAGTACTTC. As protein: CASSQGSLQETQYF.

The rearrangement links TRBV7-2 to TRBJ1-2, with D possibly being TRBD1 (5 bases). CDR1 is SGHTA, CDR2 FQGNSA, per germline. V dropped 2 bases and J dropped 4 bases, with 11 bases sitting between them. The CDR3 runs to 14 residues. The CDR3 DNA is TGTGCCAGCAGCTTATTTCAGGGAACCTATGGCTACACCTTC. Residues: CASSLFQGTYGYTF.